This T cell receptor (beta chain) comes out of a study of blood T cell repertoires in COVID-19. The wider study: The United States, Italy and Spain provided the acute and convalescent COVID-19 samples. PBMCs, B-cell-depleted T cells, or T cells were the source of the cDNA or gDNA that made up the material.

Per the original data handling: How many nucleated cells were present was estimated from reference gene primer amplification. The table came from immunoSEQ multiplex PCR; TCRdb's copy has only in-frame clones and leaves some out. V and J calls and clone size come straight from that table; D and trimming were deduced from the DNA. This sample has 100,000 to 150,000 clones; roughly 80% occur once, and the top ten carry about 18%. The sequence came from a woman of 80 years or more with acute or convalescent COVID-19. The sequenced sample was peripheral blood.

CDR3 bases: TGTGCCAGCAGCTGGAGGGGCCGGGGGACCGGGGAGCTGTTTTTT. Protein product: CASSWRGRGTGELFF. V and J are TRBV5-6 and TRBJ2-2, with a tentative D call TRBD2 (6 bases). CDR1 is SGHDT, CDR2 YYEEEE, per germline. The CDR3 has 15 residues. Trimming shortened V by 3 bases and J by 5 bases, and 14 bases separated the two germline ends.